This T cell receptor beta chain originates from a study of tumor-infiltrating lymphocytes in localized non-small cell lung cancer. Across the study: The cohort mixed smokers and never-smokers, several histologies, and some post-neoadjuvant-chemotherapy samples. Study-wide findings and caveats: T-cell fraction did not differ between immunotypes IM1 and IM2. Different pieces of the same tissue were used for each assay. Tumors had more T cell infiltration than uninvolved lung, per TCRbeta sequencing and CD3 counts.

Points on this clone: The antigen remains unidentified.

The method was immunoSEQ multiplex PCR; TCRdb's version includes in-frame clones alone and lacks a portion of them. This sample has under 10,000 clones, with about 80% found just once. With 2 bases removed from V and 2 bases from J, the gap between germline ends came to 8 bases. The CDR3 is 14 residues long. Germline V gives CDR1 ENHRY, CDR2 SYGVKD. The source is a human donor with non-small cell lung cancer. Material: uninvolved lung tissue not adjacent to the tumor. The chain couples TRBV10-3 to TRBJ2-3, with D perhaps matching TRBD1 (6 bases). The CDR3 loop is CAISEGQITDTQYF. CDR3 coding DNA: TGTGCCATCAGTGAGGGACAGATCACAGATACGCAGTATTTT.